These 5 T cell receptor beta chains came from one sample sequenced in a study of T cells in women clearing cervical HPV infection. This table comes from immunoSEQ multiplex PCR, and its TCRdb copy is limited to in-frame clones, with some not included. The repertoire table contains more than 30,000 clones. Sequencing was done on a sample of blood buffy coat. The receptors derive from a woman aged 18 to 75 with a cervical HPV16 infection that either progressed to CIN3+ or cleared (not recorded which).

As for this clone: The missing CDR3 end, 3 residues past where the read stops, is filled in from the germline J gene. The V call is TRBV20-1, the J call TRBJ2-2, with 14 bases aligning to TRBD2. The germline gives CDR1 DFQATT, CDR2 SNEGSKA (reference sequence). Unmatched junction bases numbered 6, after V lost 0 bases and J lost 3 bases. The CDR3 has 18 residues. The chain's CDR3 is CSARDPGLAGGHTGELFF. The CDR3 bases that were read are TGCAGTGCTAGAGATCCCGGACTAGCGGGAGGACACACCGGGGAG.

Notes on this clone: With the read ending 3 residues before the CDR3 end, the germline J gene is used to fill in that end. This chain connects TRBV7-3 to TRBJ2-3; possibly TRBD2 for D (5 bases). Germline values: CDR1 SGHTA, CDR2 FQGTGA. This CDR3 comprises 16 residues. V lost 3 bases to trimming and J lost 2 bases, with 15 bases between them. CDR3 sequence reads: CASSLSGERNTDTQYF. The sequenced part of the CDR3 DNA is TGTGCCAGCAGCTTGAGCGGTGAGAGAAACACAGATACG. Supplemented by reference TRBV7-3 and TRBJ2-3, the full variable domain reads GAGVSQTPSNKVTEKGKYVELRCDPISGHTALYWYRQSLGQGPEFLIYFQGTGAADDSGLPNDRFFAVRPEGSVSTLKIQRTERGDSAVYLCASSLSGERNTDTQYFGPGTRLTVL.

A word on this clone: One end of the junction is discordant with germline, which a read error may explain. Read coverage stops 3 residues before the CDR3 terminus; the germline J gene supplies the remainder. This chain joins TRBV7-7 and TRBJ2-5; 12 nucleotides agree with TRBD2. This CDR3 spans 15 amino acids. Germline V gene sequence: CDR1 SSHAT, CDR2 FNYEAQ (reference sequence). The sequenced CDR3 bases are TGTGCTAGCAGCCCAGGGCTAGCGGGAGGGGAGACC. The encoded protein is CASSPGLAGGET. The complete CDR3 protein is CASSPGLAGGETQYF.

As to this clone: From the germline J gene comes the end of the CDR3, since the read stops 3 residues before it. This chain connects TRBV5-3 to TRBJ1-1, with a tentative D call TRBD1 (6 bases). TRBV5-3 is given ORF status, its function remaining uncertain. CDR3 length: 17 residues. Trimming removed 0 bases from V and 3 bases from J, with 18 bases in between. The part of the CDR3 DNA that was read is TGTGCCAGAAGCTTGGGACAGCCCGGCGAGGGGGACACTGAA. This sequence encodes CARSLGQPGEGDTE. The CDR3 reads in full as CARSLGQPGEGDTEAFF.

Concerning this clone: The read ends 3 residues before the CDR3 terminus; that terminus is restored from the germline J gene. The genes are TRBV5-6 and TRBJ2-3; no reliable D call. The CDR3 has 13 residues. Germline CDR1 and CDR2: SGHDT and YYEEEE. The DNA read from the CDR3 is TGTGCCAGCAGCTTCTTCGACAATCAGCCG. Protein sequence: CASSFFDNQP. The entire CDR3 reads CASSFFDNQPQYF.